This T cell receptor (beta chain) was identified during a study of CD8 T cells in Susac syndrome. This CDR3 has 14 residues. Trimming took 2 bases from V and 11 from J, leaving 18 bases between them. The germline V gene has CDR1 MNHEY and CDR2 SVGAGI. This clonotype occurred once. The authors reverse transcribed roughly 0.5 to 1 ug RNA with random hexamers. Across 54 Vbeta and 13 Jbeta, TCR beta CDR3 was amplified with immunoSEQ multiplex PCR. TCRdb used MiXCR to reprocess the immunoSEQ multiplex PCR reads, holding one entry per CDR3 protein. Of under 200,000 distinct CDR3 sequences in the sample, approximately 94% were seen once.

The receptor was isolated from a human donor with Susac syndrome. V gene TRBV6-5 combines with J gene TRBJ1-1; D remains ambiguous. The sequencing sample was made of CD4+ T cells from PBMCs. The CDR3 reads CASSYGGDRLGAFF. CDR3 coding DNA: TGTGCCAGCAGTTACGGTGGAGATAGGTTAGGGGCTTTCTTT.